This TCR beta chain was retrieved from a study of T-cell reconstitution after alpha-beta-depleted transplantation in children (dated by TCRdb to 2016 to 2017). As for the study more broadly: Using TCR repertoire profiling, the study followed T-cell immune reconstitution in a quantitative way in children after TCRalphabeta/CD19-depleted allogeneic hematopoietic cell transplantation.

Regarding this clonotype: This receptor's antigen is unknown. No per-base quality is available; no much larger clone lies one base away.

The junction shows trimming of 0 bases on V and 8 bases on J, plus 17 bases between the germline ends. Reading the germline V gene gives CDR1 MNHNS and CDR2 SASEGT. The cysteine opens and the phenylalanine closes a CDR3 of 16 amino acids. Just the 48-base CDR3 DNA is kept, in frame starting at base 1. Libraries were prepared through PCR. Sequenced on an Illumina HiSeq 2500. Molecular barcoding was employed in the preparation of TCR libraries, with unique molecular identifiers being used to normalize TCRbeta repertoire quantification. TCRdb applied fastp at Q25 and MiXCR to the public reads, then kept only in-frame beta chains. Every distinct CDR3 protein forms one entry, paired with its most common genes and DNA. The sample table contains 450,000 to 600,000 distinct CDR3 sequences; only one count was recorded for around 20% of them. 3% to 3.5% of the sample comes from the top ten.

The chain joins TRBV6-1 to TRBJ2-1; TRBD1 is possibly the D segment (6 matching bases). This specimen consisted of PBMCs from the stem cell graft donor, obtained from the stem cell graft. This clonotype originated in a human donor who donated a stem cell graft to a child with acute lymphoblastic leukemia. The DNA is TGTGCCAGCAGTGAAGCCTACAGACAGGATCTAGATGAGCAGTTCTTC. It specifies CASSEAYRQDLDEQFF.